The 7 T cell receptor beta chains listed next were all sequenced from one sample in a study of beta chain features in type 1 diabetes. The isolated RNA, all of it, was reverse transcribed, so expressed TCRB transcripts were what got sequenced. The method was immunoSEQ multiplex PCR; TCRdb's version includes in-frame clones alone and lacks a portion of them. Here the sample spans roughly 150,000 clones, 8.5% to 14% being singletons. Sequencing used central memory CD4+ T cells from blood. The receptors shown here come from a man between 18 and 35 years old in good health.

This clone showed up just a few times. This rearrangement joins TRBV9 to TRBJ2-3; 9 nucleotides agree with TRBD1. The CDR3 is 14 residues long. Per the germline V gene, CDR1 is SGDLS and CDR2 is YYNGEE. V dropped 4 bases and J dropped 3; count of bases not matched to a gene: 3. CDR3: CASSPDRGTDTQYF. CDR3 coding DNA: TGTGCCAGCAGCCCGGACAGGGGAACAGATACGCAGTATTTT.

This clone has more than one count but fewer than ten. This chain uses TRBV18 with TRBJ1-4; 10 positions agree with TRBD1. Germline loops: CDR1 KGHSH, CDR2 LQKENI. The V segment lost 3 bases and the J segment 5 bases; nucleotides outside the gene matches: 6. The CDR3 loop spans 16 amino acids. Here the CDR3 reads CASSPPDRGQNEKLFF. Here the CDR3 DNA reads TGTGCCAGCTCACCCCCCGACAGGGGGCAAAATGAAAAACTGTTTTTT.

There are a few counts of this clone. Given a far larger clone just one base away, this is likely a sequencing read error. The genes are TRBV7-2 and TRBJ2-5, with 15 bases aligning to TRBD2. The V segment lost 7 bases and the J segment 7 bases; nucleotides outside the gene matches: 10. Germline V lookup: CDR1 SGHTA, CDR2 FQGNSA. The CDR3 is 16 residues long. The CDR3 DNA follows: TGTGCCAGCACCCGGGGACTAGCGGGGGGAAGGGGGACCCAGTACTTC. Translated: CASTRGLAGGRGTQYF.

This clone was seen a few times. The V gene is TRBV7-9, the J gene TRBJ2-2, with D perhaps matching TRBD1 (6 bases). Trimming shortened V by 5 bases and J by 4 bases, and 11 bases separated the two germline ends. CDR3 length: 14 amino acids. CDR1 SEHNR and CDR2 FQNEAQ come from the germline V gene (reference sequence). The CDR3, as DNA: TGTGCCAGCAGCCCGCAGGGGACCACCGGGGAGCTGTTTTTT. Translating it yields CASSPQGTTGELFF. The full variable domain, rest sourced from reference TRBV7-9 and TRBJ2-2, is DTGVSQNPRHKITKRGQNVTFRCDPISEHNRLYWYRQTLGQGPEFLTYFQNEAQLEKSRLLSDRFSAERPKGSFSTLEIQRTEQGDSAMYLCASSPQGTTGELFFGEGSRLTVL.

This rearrangement joins TRBV11-2 to TRBJ1-3, with D maybe TRBD1 (5 bases). Germline V gene data show CDR1 as SGHAT and CDR2 as FQNNGV. This CDR3 comprises 15 residues. The V gene lost 5 bases and the J gene lost 4 bases, with 15 bases spanning the gap. CDR3 protein: CASSIARNRGNTIYF. CDR3 DNA: TGTGCCAGCAGCATAGCCCGGAACAGGGGAAACACCATATATTTT.

In this sample, this clone turned up a few times. The chain combines TRBV5-4 with TRBJ1-2, with D hard to call. Germline CDR1 and CDR2: SGHNT and YYREEE (reference sequence). V gave up 4 bases and J gave up 4 bases, with 14 bases separating them. CDR3 length: 14 amino acids. The CDR3 sequence is CASSPSTSGYGYTF. Written as DNA, the CDR3 is TGTGCCAGCAGCCCATCGACAAGCGGCTATGGCTACACCTTC. Looking up the rest from reference TRBV5-4 and TRBJ1-2 gives the full variable domain: ETGVTQSPTHLIKTRGQQVTLRCSSQSGHNTVSWYQQALGQGPQFIFQYYREEENGRGNFPPRFSGLQFPNYSSELNVNALELDDSALYLCASSPSTSGYGYTFGSGTRLTVV.

The chain recombines TRBV9 with TRBJ2-4, with TRBD1 matching over 7 bases. The CDR3 is 15 amino acids. The junction had 5 bases not matched to a gene; V was cut back by 4 bases and J by 1 base. The germline CDR1 and CDR2 sequences are SGDLS and YYNGEE. CDR3 region: CASSPGGDAKNIQYF. The DNA for the CDR3 is TGTGCCAGCAGCCCAGGGGGAGATGCCAAAAACATTCAGTACTTC.